Listed below are T cell receptor beta chains from one sample, sequenced in a study of blood T cells in healthy people across ages. Using its own MiXCR run on the 5' RACE reads, TCRdb lists one record per CDR3 protein. The sample has hundreds of thousands of distinct CDR3 sequences, roughly 44% seen once; the top ten hold around 21%. Sequencing input: blood. The receptors derive from a man in his fifties or sixties in good health. The CDR3 runs from the conserved cysteine through the conserved F or W. The order of the fields is D gene, clone size, J gene, V gene, CDR3 protein, CDR3 DNA. The D gene is left open where the match is weak. Clone sizes are given selectively: once, few, many, or a class where the clone is expanded.

D gene: .; clone size: many; J gene: TRBJ2-7; V gene: TRBV10-3; CDR3 protein: CAIKQGRSSYEQYF; CDR3 DNA: TGTGCCATCAAGCAGGGCCGGAGCTCCTACGAGCAGTACTTC
D gene: .; clone size: .; J gene: TRBJ1-6; V gene: TRBV5-4; CDR3 protein: CASSLEPGQLLNSPLHF; CDR3 DNA: TGTGCCAGCAGCCTAGAACCAGGACAGCTCCTGAATTCACCCCTCCACTTT
D gene: .; clone size: few; J gene: TRBJ1-4; V gene: TRBV3-1; CDR3 protein: CASGDVNEKLFF; CDR3 DNA: TGTGCTAGCGGAGACGTAAATGAAAAACTGTTTTTT
D gene: TRBD2; clone size: few; J gene: TRBJ2-7; V gene: TRBV5-1; CDR3 protein: CASSVGLGRNAYEQYF; CDR3 DNA: TGCGCCAGCAGCGTAGGACTAGGAAGGAATGCCTACGAGCAGTACTTC
D gene: .; clone size: .; J gene: TRBJ2-1; V gene: TRBV27; CDR3 protein: CASSLSLNNEQFF; CDR3 DNA: TGTGCCAGCAGTTTAAGCCTAAACAATGAGCAGTTCTTC
D gene: .; clone size: few; J gene: TRBJ1-2; V gene: TRBV29-1; CDR3 protein: CSVGGDYGYTF; CDR3 DNA: TGCAGCGTCGGCGGGGACTATGGCTACACCTTC
D gene: TRBD2; clone size: .; J gene: TRBJ2-2; V gene: TRBV6-6; CDR3 protein: CASSGTSVSTGELFF; CDR3 DNA: TGTGCCAGCAGCGGGACTAGCGTGAGCACCGGGGAGCTGTTTTTT
D gene: .; clone size: .; J gene: TRBJ1-1; V gene: TRBV4-3; CDR3 protein: CASSPTSGEWVNTEAFF; CDR3 DNA: TGCGCCAGCAGCCCGACCTCAGGGGAATGGGTGAACACTGAAGCTTTCTTT
D gene: TRBD1; clone size: few; J gene: TRBJ1-2; V gene: TRBV7-2; CDR3 protein: CASSVGQGAKSYGYTF; CDR3 DNA: TGTGCCAGCAGCGTTGGACAGGGGGCGAAATCCTATGGCTACACCTTC
D gene: TRBD1; clone size: .; J gene: TRBJ2-1; V gene: TRBV24-1; CDR3 protein: CATSPGTEYNEQFF; CDR3 DNA: TGTGCCACCAGTCCCGGGACAGAATACAATGAGCAGTTCTTC
D gene: .; clone size: many; J gene: TRBJ2-5; V gene: TRBV6-6; CDR3 protein: CASSYRIQETQYF; CDR3 DNA: TGTGCCAGCAGTTACAGAATCCAAGAGACCCAGTACTTC
D gene: TRBD2; clone size: .; J gene: TRBJ2-7; V gene: TRBV5-1; CDR3 protein: CASSDGTSGGGTYEQYF; CDR3 DNA: TGCGCCAGCAGCGACGGGACTAGCGGGGGGGGTACCTACGAGCAGTACTTC
D gene: .; clone size: once; J gene: TRBJ2-6; V gene: TRBV7-3; CDR3 protein: CASSLIGGPTGANVLTF; CDR3 DNA: TGTGCCAGCAGCTTAATTGGGGGACCCACTGGGGCCAACGTCCTGACTTTC
D gene: TRBD2; clone size: .; J gene: TRBJ2-5; V gene: TRBV7-7; CDR3 protein: CASGRIGTSAQETQYF; CDR3 DNA: TGTGCCAGCGGCCGGATAGGGACTAGCGCTCAAGAGACCCAGTACTTC